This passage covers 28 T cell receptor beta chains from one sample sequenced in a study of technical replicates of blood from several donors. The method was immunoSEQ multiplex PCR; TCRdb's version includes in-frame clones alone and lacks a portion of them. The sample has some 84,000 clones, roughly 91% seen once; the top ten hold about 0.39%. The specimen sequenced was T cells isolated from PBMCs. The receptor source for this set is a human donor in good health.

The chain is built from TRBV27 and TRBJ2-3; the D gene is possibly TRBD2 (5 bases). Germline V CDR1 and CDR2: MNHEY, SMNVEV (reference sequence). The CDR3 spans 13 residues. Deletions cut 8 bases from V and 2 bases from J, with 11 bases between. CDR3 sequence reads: CASGLAITDTQYF. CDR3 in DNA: TGTGCCAGCGGGCTAGCAATCACAGATACGCAGTATTTT.

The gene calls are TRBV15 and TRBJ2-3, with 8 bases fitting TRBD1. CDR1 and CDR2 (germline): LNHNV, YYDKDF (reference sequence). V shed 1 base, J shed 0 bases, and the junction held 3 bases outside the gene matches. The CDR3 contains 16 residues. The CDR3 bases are TGTGCCACCAGCAGAGGGGGACAGGCTAGCACAGATACGCAGTATTTT. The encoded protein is CATSRGGQASTDTQYF. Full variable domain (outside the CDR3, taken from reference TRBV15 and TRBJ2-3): DAMVIQNPRYQVTQFGKPVTLSCSQTLNHNVMYWYQQKSSQAPKLLFHYYDKDFNNEADTPDNFQSRRPNTSFCFLDIRSPGLGDTAMYLCATSRGGQASTDTQYFGPGTRLTVL.

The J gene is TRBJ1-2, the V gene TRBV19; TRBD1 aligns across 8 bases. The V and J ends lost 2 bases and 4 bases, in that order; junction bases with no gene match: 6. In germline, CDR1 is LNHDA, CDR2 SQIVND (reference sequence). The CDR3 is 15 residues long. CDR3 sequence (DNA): TGTGCCAGTAGTATACAGGGGGCGGCAAGCTATGGCTACACCTTC. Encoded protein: CASSIQGAASYGYTF. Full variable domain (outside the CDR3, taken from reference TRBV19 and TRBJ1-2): DGGITQSPKYLFRKEGQNVTLSCEQNLNHDAMYWYRQDPGQGLRLIYYSQIVNDFQKGDIAEGYSVSREKKESFPLTVTSAQKNPTAFYLCASSIQGAASYGYTFGSGTRLTVV.

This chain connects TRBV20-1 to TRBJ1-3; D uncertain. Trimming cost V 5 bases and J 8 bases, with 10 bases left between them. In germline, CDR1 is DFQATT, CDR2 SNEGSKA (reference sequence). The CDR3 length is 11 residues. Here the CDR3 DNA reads TGCAGTGCTCCTGAGGATTACACCATATATTTT. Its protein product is CSAPEDYTIYF.

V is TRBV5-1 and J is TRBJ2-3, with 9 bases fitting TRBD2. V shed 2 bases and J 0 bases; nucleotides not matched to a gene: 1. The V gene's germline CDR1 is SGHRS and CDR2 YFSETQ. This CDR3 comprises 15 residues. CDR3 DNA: TGCGCCAGCAGCTTTACTAGCGGGAGCACAGATACGCAGTATTTT. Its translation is CASSFTSGSTDTQYF.

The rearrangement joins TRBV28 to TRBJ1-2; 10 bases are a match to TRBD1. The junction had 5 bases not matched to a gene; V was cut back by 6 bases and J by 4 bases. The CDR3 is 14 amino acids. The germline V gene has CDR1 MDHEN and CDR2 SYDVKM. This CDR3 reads CASRGTGEGYGYTF. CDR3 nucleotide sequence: TGTGCCAGCAGAGGGACAGGGGAGGGCTATGGCTACACCTTC.

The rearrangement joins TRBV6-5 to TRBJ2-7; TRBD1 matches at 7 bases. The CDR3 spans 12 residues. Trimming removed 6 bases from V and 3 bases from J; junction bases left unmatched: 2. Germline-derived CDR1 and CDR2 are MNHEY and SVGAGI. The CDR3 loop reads CASRDRLYEQYF. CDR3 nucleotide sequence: TGTGCCAGCAGGGACAGGCTCTACGAGCAGTACTTC.

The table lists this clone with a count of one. The CDR3 nucleotides are TGTGCCAGCAGTTTTTTGGACAGGCTTGGTGGCTACACCTTC. It codes for CASSFLDRLGGYTF. The rearrangement uses TRBV6-5 and TRBJ1-2; 7 bases match TRBD1. This CDR3 comprises 14 residues. V shed 4 bases, J shed 7 bases, and the junction held 9 bases outside the gene matches. The germline V gene has CDR1 MNHEY and CDR2 SVGAGI.

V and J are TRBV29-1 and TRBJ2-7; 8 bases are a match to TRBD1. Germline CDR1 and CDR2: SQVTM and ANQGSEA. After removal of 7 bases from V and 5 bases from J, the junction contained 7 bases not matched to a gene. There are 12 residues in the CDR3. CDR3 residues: CSAVRGQDEQYF. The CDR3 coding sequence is TGCAGCGCTGTCAGGGGGCAGGACGAGCAGTACTTC.

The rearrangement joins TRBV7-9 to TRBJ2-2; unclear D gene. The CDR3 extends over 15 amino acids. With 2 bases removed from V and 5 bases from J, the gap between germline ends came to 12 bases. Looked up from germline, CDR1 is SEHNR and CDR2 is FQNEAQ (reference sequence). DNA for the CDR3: TGTGCCAGCAGCTTAATGACGGGTAAGACCGGGGAGCTGTTTTTT. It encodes CASSLMTGKTGELFF.

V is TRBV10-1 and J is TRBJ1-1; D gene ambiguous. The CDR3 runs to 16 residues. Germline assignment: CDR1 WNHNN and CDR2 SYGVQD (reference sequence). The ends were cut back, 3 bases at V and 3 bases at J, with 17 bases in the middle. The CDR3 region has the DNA TGCGCCAGCAGTGAATTCCTGAATGTCGGGGACACTGAAGCTTTCTTT. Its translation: CASSEFLNVGDTEAFF.

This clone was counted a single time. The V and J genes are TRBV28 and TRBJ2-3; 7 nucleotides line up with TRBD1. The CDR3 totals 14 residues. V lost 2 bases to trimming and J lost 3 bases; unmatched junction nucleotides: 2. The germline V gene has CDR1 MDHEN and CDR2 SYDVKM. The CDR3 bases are TGTGCCAGCAGTTTACAGGGGGTAACAGATACGCAGTATTTT. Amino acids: CASSLQGVTDTQYF.

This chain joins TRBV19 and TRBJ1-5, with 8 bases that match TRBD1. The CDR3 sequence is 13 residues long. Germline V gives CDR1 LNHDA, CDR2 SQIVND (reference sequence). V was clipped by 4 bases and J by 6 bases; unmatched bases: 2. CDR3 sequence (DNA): TGTGCCAGTAGTAGGGACAGGTTTCAGCCCCAGCATTTT. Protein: CASSRDRFQPQHF.

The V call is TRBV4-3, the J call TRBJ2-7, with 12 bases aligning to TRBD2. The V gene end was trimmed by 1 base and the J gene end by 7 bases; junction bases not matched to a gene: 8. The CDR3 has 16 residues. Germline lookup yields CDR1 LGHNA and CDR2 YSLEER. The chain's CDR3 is CASSQVLTSGRVEQYF. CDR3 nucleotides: TGCGCCAGCAGCCAAGTTCTGACTAGCGGGAGAGTGGAGCAGTACTTC.

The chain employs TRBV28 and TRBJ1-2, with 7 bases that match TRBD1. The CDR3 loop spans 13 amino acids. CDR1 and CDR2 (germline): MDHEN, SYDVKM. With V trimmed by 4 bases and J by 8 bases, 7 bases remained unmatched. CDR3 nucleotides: TGTGCCAGCAGTTCGACAGGGTGGCGGGGCTACACCTTC. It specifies CASSSTGWRGYTF.

CDR3 region: CASSRTGSSTDTQYF. In DNA form, the CDR3 reads TGTGCCAGCAGCCGGACAGGGTCTAGCACAGATACGCAGTATTTT. The chain couples TRBV28 to TRBJ2-3, with TRBD1 identical over 8 bases. Germline CDR1 and CDR2: MDHEN and SYDVKM. This CDR3 has 15 residues. V gave up 6 bases and J gave up 0 bases; unmatched junction bases: 5.

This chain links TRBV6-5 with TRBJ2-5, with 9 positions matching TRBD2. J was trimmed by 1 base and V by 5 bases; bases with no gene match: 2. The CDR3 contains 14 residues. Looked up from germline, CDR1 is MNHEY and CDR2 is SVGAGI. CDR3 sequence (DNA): TGTGCCAGCAGTCGACTAGCGGCCCAAGAGACCCAGTACTTC. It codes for CASSRLAAQETQYF.

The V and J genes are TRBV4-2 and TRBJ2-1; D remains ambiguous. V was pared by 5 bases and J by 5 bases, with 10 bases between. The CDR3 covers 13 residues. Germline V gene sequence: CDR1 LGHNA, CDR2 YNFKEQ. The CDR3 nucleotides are TGTGCCAGCAGCTCCCTGACTGACAATGAGCAGTTCTTC. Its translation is CASSSLTDNEQFF.

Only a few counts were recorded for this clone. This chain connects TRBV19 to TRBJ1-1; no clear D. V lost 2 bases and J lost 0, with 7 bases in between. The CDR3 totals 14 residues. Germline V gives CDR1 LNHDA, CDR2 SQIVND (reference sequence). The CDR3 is CASSISRVNTEAFF. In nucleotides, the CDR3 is TGTGCCAGTAGTATATCTCGAGTGAACACTGAAGCTTTCTTT. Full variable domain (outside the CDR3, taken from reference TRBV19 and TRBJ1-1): DGGITQSPKYLFRKEGQNVTLSCEQNLNHDAMYWYRQDPGQGLRLIYYSQIVNDFQKGDIAEGYSVSREKKESFPLTVTSAQKNPTAFYLCASSISRVNTEAFFGQGTRLTVV.

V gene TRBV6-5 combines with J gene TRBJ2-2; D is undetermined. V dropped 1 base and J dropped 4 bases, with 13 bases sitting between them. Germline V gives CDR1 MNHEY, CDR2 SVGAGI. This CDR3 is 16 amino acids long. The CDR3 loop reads CASSYLVTSGTGELFF. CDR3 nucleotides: TGTGCCAGCAGTTACTTGGTTACATCGGGCACCGGGGAGCTGTTTTTT.

CDR3 coding DNA: TGTGCCAGTTCCCGACAGGGTTCCTACGAGCAGTACTTC. It translates to CASSRQGSYEQYF. The chain has TRBV19 and TRBJ2-7; 7 positions match TRBD1. This CDR3 has 13 amino acids. The V segment lost 8 bases and the J segment 1 base; nucleotides outside the gene matches: 5. The V gene's germline CDR1 is LNHDA and CDR2 SQIVND (reference sequence). Full variable domain (remainder filled in from reference TRBV19 and TRBJ2-7): DGGITQSPKYLFRKEGQNVTLSCEQNLNHDAMYWYRQDPGQGLRLIYYSQIVNDFQKGDIAEGYSVSREKKESFPLTVTSAQKNPTAFYLCASSRQGSYEQYFGPGTRLTVT.

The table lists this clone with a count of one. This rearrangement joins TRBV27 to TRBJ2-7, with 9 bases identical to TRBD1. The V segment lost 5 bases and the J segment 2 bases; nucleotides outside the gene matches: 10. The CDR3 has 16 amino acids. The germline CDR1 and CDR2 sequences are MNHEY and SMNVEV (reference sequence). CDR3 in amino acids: CASSLVPGQGTYEQYF. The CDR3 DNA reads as TGTGCCAGCAGTCTCGTACCGGGACAGGGTACCTACGAGCAGTACTTC.

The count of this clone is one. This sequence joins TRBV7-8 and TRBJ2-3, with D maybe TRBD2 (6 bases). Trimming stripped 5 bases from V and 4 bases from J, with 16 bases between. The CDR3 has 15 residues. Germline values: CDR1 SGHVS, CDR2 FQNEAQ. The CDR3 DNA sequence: TGTGCCAGCAGCAAACTAGCATACACGGCAGATACGCAGTATTTT. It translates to CASSKLAYTADTQYF. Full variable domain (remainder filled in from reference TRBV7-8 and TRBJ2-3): GAGVSQSPRYKVAKRGQDVALRCDPISGHVSLFWYQQALGQGPEFLTYFQNEAQLDKSGLPSDRFFAERPEGSVSTLKIQRTQQEDSAVYLCASSKLAYTADTQYFGPGTRLTVL.

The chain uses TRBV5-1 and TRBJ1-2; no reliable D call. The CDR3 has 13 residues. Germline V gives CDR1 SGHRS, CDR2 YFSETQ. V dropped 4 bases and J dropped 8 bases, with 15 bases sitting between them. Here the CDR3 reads CASSPVTESGYTF. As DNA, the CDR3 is TGCGCCAGCAGCCCAGTTACAGAGAGCGGCTACACCTTC. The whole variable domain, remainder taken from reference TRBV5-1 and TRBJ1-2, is KAGVTQTPRYLIKTRGQQVTLSCSPISGHRSVSWYQQTPGQGLQFLFEYFSETQRNKGNFPGRFSGRQFSNSRSEMNVSTLELGDSALYLCASSPVTESGYTFGSGTRLTVV.

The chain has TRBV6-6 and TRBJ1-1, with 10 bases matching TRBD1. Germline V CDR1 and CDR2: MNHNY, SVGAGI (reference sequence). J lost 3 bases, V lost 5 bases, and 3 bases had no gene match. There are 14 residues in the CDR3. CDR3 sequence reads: CASSPDRGHTEAFF. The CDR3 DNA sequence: TGTGCCAGCAGTCCCGACAGGGGGCACACTGAAGCTTTCTTT.

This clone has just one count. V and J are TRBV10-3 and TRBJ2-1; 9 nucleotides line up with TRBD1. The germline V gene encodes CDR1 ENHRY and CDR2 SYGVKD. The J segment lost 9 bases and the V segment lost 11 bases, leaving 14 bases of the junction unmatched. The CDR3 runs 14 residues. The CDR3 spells CAVSRDREFTEQFF. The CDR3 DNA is TGTGCCGTTAGCCGGGACAGGGAATTTACTGAGCAGTTCTTC.

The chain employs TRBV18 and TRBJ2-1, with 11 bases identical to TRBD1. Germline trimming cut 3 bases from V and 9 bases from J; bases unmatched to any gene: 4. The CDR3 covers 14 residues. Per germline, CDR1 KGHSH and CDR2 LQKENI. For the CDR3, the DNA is TGTGCCAGCTCACCCGTAGGACAGGGGGCTGAGCAGTTCTTC. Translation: CASSPVGQGAEQFF. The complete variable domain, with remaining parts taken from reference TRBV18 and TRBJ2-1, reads NAGVMQNPRHLVRRRGQEARLRCSPMKGHSHVYWYRQLPEEGLKFMVYLQKENIIDESGMPKERFSAEFPKEGPSILRIQQVVRGDSAAYFCASSPVGQGAEQFFGPGTRLTVL.

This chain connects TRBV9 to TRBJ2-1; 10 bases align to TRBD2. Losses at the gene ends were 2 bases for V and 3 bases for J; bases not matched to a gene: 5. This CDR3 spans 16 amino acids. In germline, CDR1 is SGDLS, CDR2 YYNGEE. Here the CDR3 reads CASSVTSGRVYNEQFF. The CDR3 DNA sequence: TGTGCCAGCAGCGTGACAAGCGGGAGGGTCTACAATGAGCAGTTCTTC.